This T cell receptor beta chain originates from a study of blood T cell repertoires in COVID-19 (dated by TCRdb to the early 2020s). About the full investigation: Samples covering the acute and convalescent phases of COVID-19 were provided by collaborators in the United States, Italy and Spain. The prospective study material was composed of cDNA or gDNA derived from T cells, B-cell-depleted T cells, or PBMCs. The dataset comprised deeply sampled blood TCRbeta repertoires from subjects exposed to, actively infected with, or recovered from COVID-19. The repertoires were released in a freely available public database intended as a resource for research on the immune response to SARS-CoV-2. The samples were drawn from two sources: the first 160 participants of the ongoing ImmuneRACE study, and 1,254 subjects contributed by 6 global collaborators. Nearly every sample came with metadata listing a de-identified subject ID, COVID-19 status, age in years and sex. Where available, HLA class I and class II types were taken from metadata supplied by the sample provider and were not determined by assay-based typing. What the study reported, not specific to this receptor: Clinical and demographic metadata were provided uncurated, with the amount varying by source and participant.

TCRbeta CDR3 regions were amplified from genomic DNA by means of the immunoSEQ Assay, a bias-controlled multiplex PCR. For the original study's pipeline: The number of nucleated cells in each sample was estimated by amplification of reference gene primers within the assay. Sequence reads were collapsed and filtered to measure the absolute abundance of every unique TCRbeta CDR3 rearrangement. For each sample, productive Simpson clonality was calculated by taking the square root of Simpson's diversity index across productive rearrangements. TCRdb holds this immuneACCESS table with in-frame rearrangements only. Some clones are missing; in checked studies, unresolved V genes explain under half, and the rest has no known cause. V and J calls and clone size follow that table, whereas D and trimming were derived from the DNA. The sample has tens of thousands of clones on record, about 87% of them singletons. Of the sample, about 6.5% is held by the ten largest clones.

One collaborating source in Seattle enrolled patients during active infection and followed them longitudinally through the course of disease. Each collaborating institution followed its own protocols to collect whole blood in K2EDTA tubes. For TCRbeta analysis, collaborators shipped samples in one of three forms: frozen whole blood, isolated PBMCs, or DNA extracted from either of those sample types. CDR1 PRHDT and CDR2 FYEKMQ were looked up in the germline V gene (reference sequence). The CDR3 holds 14 amino acids from the cysteine to the phenylalanine. CDR3 DNA is the only sequence kept; it has 42 bases, read in frame from the first base. Trimming accounts for 6 bases at V and 6 bases at J, while the number of junction bases matched to no gene is 11. In the case of this clone: Its antigen target is currently unknown. No clone much larger than this one lies a single base away; base qualities are absent.

The specimen was peripheral blood. The receptor was isolated from an older woman with COVID-19, enrolled during active disease. The chain is assembled from TRBV13 and TRBJ2-7; 7 bases in the middle match TRBD2. The CDR3: CASRPAGPATEQYF. The nucleotide sequence reads as follows: TGTGCCAGCAGACCAGCGGGGCCAGCGACCGAGCAGTACTTC.